This TCR beta chain was identified in a study of blood T cell repertoires in COVID-19. The CDR3 length is 15 residues. V was trimmed by 5 bases and J by 2 bases, leaving 12 bases between them. Per germline, CDR1 KGHDR and CDR2 SFDVKD. Using immunoSEQ multiplex PCR, the repertoire was profiled, and TCRdb retains in-frame clones only, with some absent. The sample has nearly 250,000 clones, roughly 83% seen once; the top ten hold over 5.5%. This TCR was sampled from a woman of 80 years or more with COVID-19, enrolled during active disease. This sequence joins TRBV24-1 and TRBJ2-1; D uncertain. Input material: peripheral blood. The CDR3 region is CATSVYRRAYNEQFF. The CDR3 nucleotides are TGTGCCACCAGTGTTTACCGAAGAGCCTACAATGAGCAGTTCTTC.